Presented here are 25 T cell receptor beta chains from one specimen sequenced in a study of T cell responses to AZD1222 COVID-19 vaccine. Only in-frame clones appear in the TCRdb table, and some are missing; sequencing was by immunoSEQ multiplex PCR. Of about 53,000 clones listed, 65% to 85% are singletons. This specimen was peripheral blood, taken on day 0 of AZD1222 vaccination. These receptors were taken from an adult in good health.

This chain uses TRBV28 with TRBJ1-1; D possibly corresponds to TRBD1 (5 bases). The CDR3 is 13 amino acids. Germline V gives CDR1 MDHEN, CDR2 SYDVKM. The V and J ends lost 11 bases and 1 base respectively, with 14 bases between them. CDR3 sequence (DNA): TGTGCCGGTACCAGGGACCCGAACACTGAAGCTTTCTTT. Residues: CAGTRDPNTEAFF.

The chain couples TRBV4-2 to TRBJ1-6; TRBD1 matches at 8 bases. Germline V gene sequence: CDR1 LGHNA, CDR2 YNFKEQ. V lost 0 bases to trimming and J lost 0 bases; unmatched junction nucleotides: 7. The CDR3 sequence is 19 residues long. The CDR3 coding sequence is TGTGCCAGCAGCCAAGATGGACAGGGCTACCTCTCCTATAATTCACCCCTCCACTTT. It is translated as CASSQDGQGYLSYNSPLHF.

The chain employs TRBV9 and TRBJ2-3; D not certain. Germline CDR1 SGDLS, CDR2 YYNGEE. The V end lost 4 bases, the J end lost 4 bases, and 10 bases lay between the germline ends. This CDR3 contains 13 residues. In nucleotides, the CDR3 is TGTGCCAGCAGCACTGGTTCGGCAGATACGCAGTATTTT. It is translated as CASSTGSADTQYF. Full variable domain (rest looked up from reference TRBV9 and TRBJ2-3): DSGVTQTPKHLITATGQRVTLRCSPRSGDLSVYWYQQSLDQGLQFLIQYYNGEERAKGNILERFSAQQFPDLHSELNLSSLELGDSALYFCASSTGSADTQYFGPGTRLTVL.

This chain links TRBV5-1 with TRBJ2-7, with D possibly being TRBD1 or TRBD2 (6 bases each). With 4 bases removed from V and 4 bases from J, the gap between germline ends came to 30 bases. Germline CDR1 and CDR2: SGHRS and YFSETQ. The CDR3 extends over 19 amino acids. CDR3 bases: TGCGCCAGCAGCCCCTTGGTGGGGACTTCCAGGGGACGGATATACGAGCAGTACTTC. Its translation is CASSPLVGTSRGRIYEQYF.

The chain has TRBV5-6 and TRBJ1-2; 7 bases fit TRBD1. Germline loops: CDR1 SGHDT, CDR2 YYEEEE. The J segment lost 8 bases and the V segment lost 2 bases, leaving 15 bases of the junction unmatched. CDR3 size: 16 residues. The CDR3 protein is CASSLFPAGQARGYTF. In DNA, the CDR3 is TGTGCCAGCAGCTTATTCCCCGCAGGACAGGCGAGGGGCTACACCTTC.

This chain uses TRBV6-2 or TRBV6-3 with TRBJ2-4; D not certain. CDR1 MNHEY and CDR2 SVGEGT come from the germline V gene. Trimming pared 6 bases from V and 8 bases from J, leaving 14 bases between. The CDR3 is 13 residues long. Here the CDR3 DNA reads TGTGCCAGCAGCCCGGATCTATCGGACATTCAGTACTTC. As protein: CASSPDLSDIQYF.

The sample holds a few counts of this clone. The rearrangement links TRBV5-8 to TRBJ2-3, with D hard to call. CDR3 length: 14 amino acids. Germline V gene data show CDR1 as SGHTS and CDR2 as YDEGEE. The V end was cut by 5 bases, the J end by 2 bases, with 12 bases between. The CDR3 loop reads CASSWGSDTDTQYF. CDR3 DNA: TGTGCCAGCAGTTGGGGTTCTGACACAGATACGCAGTATTTT.

This rearrangement joins TRBV25-1 to TRBJ2-2; TRBD2 matches 7 bases. The CDR3 is 16 residues long. Germline V gene data show CDR1 as MGHDK and CDR2 as SYGVNS. The ends lost 6 bases at V and 4 bases at J; junction bases unmatched: 11. Here the CDR3 DNA reads TGTGCCAGCAGCCCACCGGGTGCGGGGGTCACCGGGGAGCTGTTTTTT. The encoded protein is CASSPPGAGVTGELFF.

This chain joins TRBV2 and TRBJ2-7; TRBD1 matches 8 bases. CDR1 is SNHLY and CDR2 is FYNNEI in the germline V gene. The V gene end was trimmed by 0 bases and the J gene end by 5 bases; junction bases not matched to a gene: 6. The CDR3 is 15 residues long. The CDR3 loop is CASSEALTGVHEQYF. Written as DNA, the CDR3 is TGTGCCAGCAGTGAAGCGCTGACAGGGGTCCACGAGCAGTACTTC.

The CDR3 spells CASSTASGPSQQFF. As DNA, the CDR3 is TGTGCCAGTAGTACGGCCAGCGGGCCGTCTCAGCAGTTCTTC. The rearrangement links TRBV19 to TRBJ2-1, with D perhaps TRBD2 (6 bases). Trimming removed 4 bases at V and 11 bases at J, with 18 bases between. The CDR3 is 14 amino acids. Germline-derived CDR1 and CDR2 are LNHDA and SQIVND (reference sequence). The full variable domain, in which reference TRBV19 and TRBJ2-1 provide the parts outside the CDR3, is DGGITQSPKYLFRKEGQNVTLSCEQNLNHDAMYWYRQDPGQGLRLIYYSQIVNDFQKGDIAEGYSVSREKKESFPLTVTSAQKNPTAFYLCASSTASGPSQQFFGPGTRLTVL.

This clone was found once. V gene TRBV24-1 combines with J gene TRBJ2-1, with 7 nucleotides matching TRBD2. The CDR3 loop spans 14 amino acids. V was clipped by 4 bases and J by 7 bases; unmatched bases: 6. Per germline, CDR1 KGHDR and CDR2 SFDVKD. This chain's CDR3 is CATSDALAANEQFF. Here the CDR3 DNA reads TGTGCCACCAGTGACGCCCTAGCGGCGAATGAGCAGTTCTTC.

The chain employs TRBV7-9 and TRBJ1-2; D remains unclear. V gave up 1 base and J gave up 8 bases, with 14 bases separating them. This CDR3 has 14 amino acids. Germline-derived CDR1 and CDR2 are SEHNR and FQNEAQ (reference sequence). CDR3 residues: CASSLDSENAGYTF. DNA of the CDR3: TGTGCCAGCAGCTTAGATTCTGAGAATGCGGGCTACACCTTC.

The CDR3 here is CASSQVSWGGYTF. The CDR3 DNA reads TGTGCCAGCAGCCAAGTCAGTTGGGGTGGCTACACCTTC. The chain carries TRBV3-1 (or the pseudogene TRBV3-2) and TRBJ1-2; D gene ambiguous. Trimming removed 1 base from V and 7 bases from J, with 10 bases in between. Germline V lookup: CDR1 LGHDT, CDR2 YNNKEL (reference sequence). This CDR3 region has 13 residues.

The V call is TRBV11-2, the J call TRBJ2-7; D uncertain. Germline loops: CDR1 SGHAT, CDR2 FQNNGV. V dropped 3 bases and J dropped 7 bases, with 16 bases sitting between them. The CDR3 extends over 14 amino acids. DNA for the CDR3: TGTGCCAGCAGCTTTAGCCTTGGCCCCGGAGAGCAGTACTTC. Translation: CASSFSLGPGEQYF.

CDR3 amino acids: CASSFAAGSGNTIYF. The DNA of the CDR3 is TGTGCCAGCAGTTTCGCAGCAGGCTCTGGAAACACCATATATTTT. The chain joins TRBV28 to TRBJ1-3; D unresolved. CDR1 is MDHEN and CDR2 is SYDVKM in the germline V gene. Trimming took 3 bases from V and 0 from J, leaving 9 bases between them. This CDR3 has 15 residues.

This clone has a handful of counts. The gene calls are TRBV5-5 and TRBJ1-1; the match to TRBD1 covers 8 bases. After removal of 4 bases from V and 1 base from J, the junction contained 3 bases not matched to a gene. The CDR3 runs 14 residues. The V gene's germline CDR1 is SGHKS and CDR2 YYEKEE (reference sequence). CDR3 amino acids: CASSKTGGNTEAFF. CDR3 nucleotide sequence: TGTGCCAGCAGCAAAACAGGGGGGAACACTGAAGCTTTCTTT.

V gene TRBV5-6 combines with J gene TRBJ1-3, with D uncertain. CDR3 size: 15 residues. CDR1 is SGHDT and CDR2 is YYEEEE in the germline V gene. V shed 0 bases and J shed 2 bases, with 9 bases lying between them. For the CDR3, the DNA is TGTGCCAGCAGCTTGGGGGCCAACGCTGGAAACACCATATATTTT. Translated: CASSLGANAGNTIYF.

The genes are TRBV3-1 (or the pseudogene TRBV3-2) and TRBJ2-3, with D unresolved. Germline CDR1 and CDR2: LGHDT and YNNKEL (reference sequence). Trimming stripped 0 bases from V and 2 bases from J, with 6 bases between. This CDR3 spans 14 amino acids. CDR3 amino acids: CASSQEDPTDTQYF. The CDR3 DNA follows: TGTGCCAGCAGCCAAGAGGATCCCACAGATACGCAGTATTTT.

This chain connects TRBV7-2 to TRBJ2-7, with TRBD2 identical over 11 bases. The CDR3 extends over 18 amino acids. Germline CDR1 and CDR2: SGHTA and FQGNSA. V lost 4 bases, J lost 2 bases, and 13 bases stayed unmatched. CDR3 coding DNA: TGTGCCAGCAGCTCAGGGGGGACTAGCGGAGAGCTTCCCTACGAGCAGTACTTC. Protein: CASSSGGTSGELPYEQYF. Based on the CDR3 plus reference TRBV7-2 and TRBJ2-7, the full variable domain is GAGVSQSPSNKVTEKGKDVELRCDPISGHTALYWYRQSLGQGLEFLIYFQGNSAPDKSGLPSDRFSAERTGGSVSTLTIQRTQQEDSAVYLCASSSGGTSGELPYEQYFGPGTRLTVT.

The V gene is TRBV2, the J gene TRBJ2-4; D not certain. V was cut by 8 bases and J by 5 bases, with 16 bases left in between. The CDR3 has 14 residues. Germline CDR1 is SNHLY and CDR2 is FYNNEI. DNA of the CDR3: TGTGCCAGCGGTCTACCCACTTTAGAAAACATTCAGTACTTC. Amino acid sequence: CASGLPTLENIQYF.

The CDR3 nucleotides read TGTGCCAGTAGTACCGCCAGGGGCCAAGAGACCCAGTACTTC. Translation gives CASSTARGQETQYF. The chain carries TRBV19 and TRBJ2-5; D is perhaps TRBD1 (6 bases). In germline, CDR1 is LNHDA, CDR2 SQIVND (reference sequence). The CDR3 extends over 14 amino acids. Trimming removed 4 bases from V and 1 base from J, with 10 bases in between.

This clone was seen more than once but under ten times. This chain connects TRBV18 to TRBJ1-1, with D tentatively TRBD1 (5 bases). This CDR3 has 14 amino acids. V was clipped by 5 bases and J by 1 base, with 11 bases between them. Germline CDR1 KGHSH, CDR2 LQKENI. CDR3 region: CASSSGGGNTEAFF. The CDR3 DNA sequence: TGTGCCAGCTCATCTGGGGGTGGGAACACTGAAGCTTTCTTT.

The chain has TRBV5-4 and TRBJ2-5; maybe TRBD2 (7 bases). The CDR3 is 14 residues long. Germline CDR1 is SGHNT and CDR2 is YYREEE (reference sequence). Trimming removed 6 bases at V and 5 bases at J, with 17 bases between. This CDR3 is CASTLGGLEETQYF. The CDR3 DNA reads TGTGCCAGCACCCTCGGGGGGCTGGAGGAGACCCAGTACTTC.

The rearrangement uses TRBV29-1 and TRBJ1-2; D unresolved. Trimming shortened V by 4 bases and J by 14 bases, and 17 bases separated the two germline ends. Germline V lookup: CDR1 SQVTM, CDR2 ANQGSEA. The CDR3 runs 11 residues. CDR3 residues: CSVVEGAGWTF. CDR3 coding DNA: TGCAGCGTTGTAGAGGGCGCCGGGTGGACCTTC.

The V gene is TRBV29-1, the J gene TRBJ2-7; TRBD1 aligns across 8 bases. V trimming: 6 bases; J trimming: 4 bases; junction bases outside the gene matches: 8. CDR1 is SQVTM, CDR2 ANQGSEA, per germline. This CDR3 spans 13 amino acids. CDR3 in amino acids: CSVWTGSFYEQYF. CDR3 DNA sequence: TGCAGCGTATGGACAGGGAGTTTTTACGAGCAGTACTTC.